These T cell receptor beta chains were read from a single sample in a study of radiotherapy plus CTLA-4 blockade in lung cancer. The table came from immunoSEQ multiplex PCR; TCRdb's copy has only in-frame clones and leaves some out. This table holds 65,000 to 95,000 clones, around 86% found once. The input for sequencing was peripheral blood, taken from a patient treated with radiotherapy plus ipilimumab. All receptors come from a human donor with non-small cell lung cancer that progressed on radiotherapy plus ipilimumab. CDR3s include the opening cysteine and the closing phenylalanine or tryptophan. The D gene is left open where the match is weak. Some rows mark clone size as missing; the rest say once, few, many or name a class of expanded clone.

CDR3nt	CDR3aa	d_gene	j_gene	v_gene	abundance
TGTGCCAGCAGCGTAGCACAGGGGTGGTACGAGCAGTACTTC	CASSVAQGWYEQYF	TRBD1	TRBJ2-7	TRBV9	-
TGTGCTATAGGGAGGGAGAGCTCCTACGAGCAGTACTTC	CAIGRESSYEQYF	TRBD2	TRBJ2-7	TRBV7-9	-
TGCAGCGTTGAAGGGACCAGCGGGCGGGCCCAAGAGACCCAGTACTTC	CSVEGTSGRAQETQYF	-	TRBJ2-5	TRBV29-1	-
TGTGCCAGCAGCGACTGGAACACTGAAGCTTTCTTT	CASSDWNTEAFF	-	TRBJ1-1	TRBV7-8	-
TGTGCCAGCAGCTTATGGGCGGGGTCCAACAATGAGCAGTTCTTC	CASSLWAGSNNEQFF	-	TRBJ2-1	TRBV11-2	-
TGTGCCAGCAGTATGGCGGGTACCCATGGCTACACCTTC	CASSMAGTHGYTF	-	TRBJ1-2	TRBV5-6	-
TGTGCCAGCTCACAAACCCTTACTCCCAACACCGGGGAGCTGTTTTTT	CASSQTLTPNTGELFF	-	TRBJ2-2	TRBV18	-
TGTGCCAGCACCCCTCGGGTTCACGGGGAGCTGTTTTTT	CASTPRVHGELFF	-	TRBJ2-2	TRBV6-1	-
TGTGCCAGCAGCTTTGGACAGGGTGGGCACACCATATATTTT	CASSFGQGGHTIYF	TRBD1	TRBJ1-3	TRBV7-9	few
TGTGCCAGCAGACCGGCTTGGGTTGAGCAGTTCTTC	CASRPAWVEQFF	-	TRBJ2-1	TRBV2	-
TGTGCCAGCAGGGCGGGGAATAGCAATCAGCCCCAGCATTTT	CASRAGNSNQPQHF	-	TRBJ1-5	TRBV2	-
TGTGCCAGCAGCCCTGACAGGGAAGAGACCCAGTACTTC	CASSPDREETQYF	TRBD1	TRBJ2-5	TRBV11-2	once
TGTGCCAGCAGTGAGGGGAGAAACACCATATATTTT	CASSEGRNTIYF	-	TRBJ1-3	TRBV2	-
TGTGCCAGCAGACCCCGACCCGGGACAGCCAAAAACATTCAGTACTTC	CASRPRPGTAKNIQYF	-	TRBJ2-4	TRBV28	-
TGTGCCAGCAGCTTAGCAGCCGGGACAGGGGGAAACACCATATATTTT	CASSLAAGTGGNTIYF	TRBD1	TRBJ1-3	TRBV7-8	-
TGCGCCAGCAGCTTGGAGGGCAGGGGTAACTATGGCTACACCTTC	CASSLEGRGNYGYTF	-	TRBJ1-2	TRBV5-1	-
TGTGCCAGTAGTATAGAGTCGCCCCCCAGGGCCGGGGAGCTGTTTTTT	CASSIESPPRAGELFF	-	TRBJ2-2	TRBV19	-
TGTGCCAGCAGCTTAGAACGCCTGTGGGCAGATACGCAGTATTTT	CASSLERLWADTQYF	-	TRBJ2-3	TRBV7-9	once
TGTGCCAGCAGCTTACAAGGAGGGAGCAGTCAGCCCCAGCATTTT	CASSLQGGSSQPQHF	-	TRBJ1-5	TRBV5-5	few
TGTGCCAGCAGCCACTCCCTCGCCACCACCCTACAAGAGACCCAGTACTTC	CASSHSLATTLQETQYF	-	TRBJ2-5	TRBV7-6	once
TGCGCCAGCAGGGCACAGGCCCTGAACACTGAAGCTTTCTTT	CASRAQALNTEAFF	-	TRBJ1-1	TRBV5-1	-
TGCGCCAGCAGCCAAGTTCCGGGAGTCATCGAGCAGTACTTC	CASSQVPGVIEQYF	-	TRBJ2-7	TRBV4-1	-
TGTGCCATCAGTCCGGGACAGCCGAACACCGGGGAGCTGTTTTTT	CAISPGQPNTGELFF	TRBD1	TRBJ2-2	TRBV10-3	-
TGCGCCAGCAGCAAGTCCGGGACAAGAGGCACCGGGGAGCTGTTTTTT	CASSKSGTRGTGELFF	-	TRBJ2-2	TRBV5-1	once
TGTGCCACCAGCAGCTCGGGGCTTGAGTATGGCTACACCTTC	CATSSSGLEYGYTF	-	TRBJ1-2	TRBV15	once
TGTGCCAGCCGGGGGGAGCGGATCCAAGAGACCCAGTACTTC	CASRGERIQETQYF	TRBD2	TRBJ2-5	TRBV7-3	few
TGTGCCAGCGGGGCAGAGGGACAGGGGGCTTTCGAGACCCAGTACTTC	CASGAEGQGAFETQYF	TRBD1	TRBJ2-5	TRBV2	-
TGTGCCAGCAGTTCCCAGGATACGCAGTATTTT	CASSSQDTQYF	-	TRBJ2-3	TRBV27	-
TGCAGCGTTGTGGGGCAGATGAACACTGAAGCTTTCTTT	CSVVGQMNTEAFF	-	TRBJ1-1	TRBV29-1	-
TGCGCCAGCAGCATATCTAGCGGACCCCAAGAGACCCAGTACTTC	CASSISSGPQETQYF	TRBD2	TRBJ2-5	TRBV5-1	once
TGTGCCAGCAGCTTAGTTGGCGGCTACGAGCAGTACTTC	CASSLVGGYEQYF	-	TRBJ2-7	TRBV7-2	-
TGCGCCAGCAGCCAACCGACAGGGGGCAATCAGCCCCAGCATTTT	CASSQPTGGNQPQHF	TRBD1	TRBJ1-5	TRBV4-1	-
TGTGCCAGCAGCGATCGCGGGAGAGGGTCCTACAATGAGCAGTTCTTC	CASSDRGRGSYNEQFF	TRBD2	TRBJ2-1	TRBV11-3	many
TGCGCCAGCAGCTTGGAGCACACTGAAGCTTTCTTT	CASSLEHTEAFF	-	TRBJ1-1	TRBV5-1	-
TGTGCCAGTAGTTCGGGACAGATACAGAACCTCTTCTATGGCTACACCTTC	CASSSGQIQNLFYGYTF	TRBD1	TRBJ1-2	TRBV19	-
TGCGCCAGCAGCTTACAAACGGGACTTAGCGGGTTCCCCGGGGAGCTGTTTTTT	CASSLQTGLSGFPGELFF	TRBD2	TRBJ2-2	TRBV4-1	-
TGTGCCAGCAGTCAGGGTCGGAGCAATCAGCCCCAGCATTTT	CASSQGRSNQPQHF	-	TRBJ1-5	TRBV21-1	-
TGTGCCAGCTCACATCGGGACAGGGGCAATGAGCAGTTCTTC	CASSHRDRGNEQFF	TRBD1	TRBJ2-1	TRBV18	-
TGTGCCAGCAGAGATATAGCGGGATTGTCCAATGAGCAGTTCTTC	CASRDIAGLSNEQFF	TRBD2	TRBJ2-1	TRBV5-4	-
TGTGCCAGCAGTGTGGAGGCGTCGGGCTATGGCTACACCTTC	CASSVEASGYGYTF	-	TRBJ1-2	TRBV28	-
TGTGCCAGCAGCGAAACCGGGACAGGGGCCACTGAAGCTTTCTTT	CASSETGTGATEAFF	TRBD1	TRBJ1-1	TRBV6-1	once
TGTGCCAGCAGCCCTAGCGGGAGGGCTGGAGAGACCCAGTACTTC	CASSPSGRAGETQYF	TRBD2	TRBJ2-5	TRBV7-9	-
TGTGCCAGCAGCGTAGTGACGGGGAGGAACACTGAAGCTTTCTTT	CASSVVTGRNTEAFF	-	TRBJ1-1	TRBV9	-
TGTGCCAGTAGTCCTTGGTCAGGGAGCAACACTGAAGCTTTCTTT	CASSPWSGSNTEAFF	-	TRBJ1-1	TRBV19	-
TGTGCCAGCTCAACCGGCTCCTACAATGAGCAGTTCTTC	CASSTGSYNEQFF	-	TRBJ2-1	TRBV18	once